The T cell receptor beta chain under discussion was sequenced for a study of response to subunit inactivated influenza vaccine listed by TCRdb under 2018. General notes on the study: To follow how T cells responded to a trivalent subunit inactivated influenza vaccine, the researchers relied on deep quantitative profiling of the T cell receptor repertoire.

What the authors observed across the whole study: It was suggested by the authors that each seasonal influenza vaccination may recruit only a limited number of new T cells.

Library generation was performed with RT-PCR. TCRdb names Illumina HiSeq 2500 as the instrument used. TCRdb reran the public reads through fastp at Q25 and MiXCR, keeping productive beta chains. One record per CDR3 amino acid sequence lists the most common genes and DNA. For this sample the table gives about 480,000 distinct CDR3 sequences, of which 25% were detected only once. Approximately 2% of the sample lies in the top ten. The table lists this clonotype with a few counts. What antigen it recognizes has not been identified. The record has no base qualities; no much larger clone is one base away. Trimming removed 7 bases from V and 1 base from J, leaving 13 bases between the germline ends. The CDR3 spans 15 residues, from the cysteine through the phenylalanine. Of all the DNA, just the CDR3 is kept, 45 bases in frame from base 1. The germline V gene encodes CDR1 SEHNR and CDR2 FQNEAQ (reference sequence).

The sample here was CD4+ T cells sorted from PBMCs, taken roughly 5 days after vaccination. The sequence links TRBV7-9 to TRBJ2-2; 6 matching bases give a weak D call of TRBD2. The clonotype originates from a man in his fifties who received an inactivated influenza vaccine. Donor details come from another sample of the same person, matched by shared clones. The DNA sequence is TGTGCCAGCAACCCTTCCGGGGGGAACACCGGGGAGCTGTTTTTT. The translation is CASNPSGGNTGELFF.